The 31 T cell receptor beta chains below were found in one sample sequenced in a study of cytomegalovirus exposure and HLA in healthy donors. The PCR made use of 60 Vbeta and 13 Jbeta primers. TCRdb keeps only in-frame clones here, not all; method: immunoSEQ multiplex PCR. The sample records about 38,000 clones, 86% being singletons. What was sequenced was PBMCs. These receptors were collected from a woman in her thirties or forties in good health and CMV-seropositive.

V usage is TRBV6-5 and J usage is TRBJ2-4; D ambiguous. Trimming took 2 bases from V and 0 from J, leaving 11 bases between them. The length of the CDR3 is 16 residues. The V gene's germline CDR1 is MNHEY and CDR2 SVGAGI. The CDR3 loop is CASSYAQRLAKNIQYF. The DNA of the CDR3 is TGTGCCAGCAGTTACGCTCAGAGACTAGCCAAAAACATTCAGTACTTC.

As for this clone: A read error may account for a junction end that differs from germline. In the same sample, other DNA sequences code for this CDR3. DNA for the CDR3: TGTGCCAGCAGCGCAGACACCCTTAGATGGAACACTGAGGCTTTCTTT. Amino acid sequence: CASSADTLRWNTEAFF. The chain is built from TRBV2 and TRBJ1-1; D remains ambiguous. The CDR3 covers 16 residues. Looked up from germline, CDR1 is SNHLY and CDR2 is FYNNEI.

This clone appeared a single time. The chain links TRBV7-9 to TRBJ2-7, with 8 nucleotides matching TRBD1. There are 17 residues in the CDR3. Unmatched junction bases numbered 21, after V lost 5 bases and J lost 9 bases. Germline V lookup: CDR1 SEHNR, CDR2 FQNEAQ (reference sequence). The CDR3 nucleotides read TGTGCCAGCAGCCAGCCTCATCAACAGGGGGGCCTGGGCGGGCAGTACTTC. It encodes CASSQPHQQGGLGGQYF.

The chain couples TRBV5-4 to TRBJ2-7; D is possibly TRBD2 (5 bases). Germline V gene data show CDR1 as SGHNT and CDR2 as YYREEE (reference sequence). The CDR3 length is 14 residues. V was shortened by 6 bases and J by 0 bases, with 13 bases between the two germline ends. CDR3 DNA: TGTGCCAGCACCAGCGGTCACAGCTCCTACGAGCAGTACTTC. The encoded protein is CASTSGHSSYEQYF. The complete variable domain, with remaining parts taken from reference TRBV5-4 and TRBJ2-7, reads ETGVTQSPTHLIKTRGQQVTLRCSSQSGHNTVSWYQQALGQGPQFIFQYYREEENGRGNFPPRFSGLQFPNYSSELNVNALELDDSALYLCASTSGHSSYEQYFGPGTRLTVT.

As DNA, the CDR3 is TGTGCCAGCAGCTTTGCTCTAGCGGGGGGGAACAATGAGCAGTTCTTC. Translating it yields CASSFALAGGNNEQFF. The chain uses TRBV27 and TRBJ2-1, with TRBD2 identical over 12 bases. J lost 5 bases, V lost 6 bases, and 8 bases had no gene match. Germline V CDR1 and CDR2: MNHEY, SMNVEV (reference sequence). The CDR3 is made up of 16 amino acids.

Here the CDR3 reads CASKTSGGNEQFF. Here the CDR3 DNA reads TGTGCCAGCAAGACTAGCGGTGGGAATGAGCAGTTCTTC. The chain couples TRBV27 to TRBJ2-1; 9 bases map to TRBD2. Germline V gives CDR1 MNHEY, CDR2 SMNVEV (reference sequence). This CDR3 region has 13 residues. Unmatched junction bases numbered 5, after V lost 7 bases and J lost 7 bases.

The V and J genes are TRBV2 and TRBJ1-5; weak D call: TRBD1 (5 bases). CDR1 is SNHLY, CDR2 FYNNEI, per germline. The ends were cut back, 5 bases at V and 1 base at J, with 6 bases in the middle. The CDR3 contains 13 residues. CDR3 DNA: TGTGCCAGCAGTCGGGGGAGCAATCAGCCCCAGCATTTT. Translation: CASSRGSNQPQHF.

The V call is TRBV10-3, the J call TRBJ1-2; 10 nucleotides line up with TRBD1. The CDR3 extends over 17 amino acids. CDR1 and CDR2 from the germline V gene are ENHRY and SYGVKD. Germline trimming cut 7 bases from V and 3 bases from J; bases unmatched to any gene: 14. The chain's CDR3 is CAIMNRDRGPLDYGYTF. The CDR3 DNA sequence: TGTGCCATCATGAACCGGGACAGGGGTCCCCTAGACTATGGCTACACCTTC.

The chain recombines TRBV28 with TRBJ2-2; 9 bases are a match to TRBD2. The CDR3 is 13 residues long. Germline trimming cut 6 bases from V and 4 bases from J; bases unmatched to any gene: 0. Germline V gives CDR1 MDHEN, CDR2 SYDVKM. The CDR3 here is CASRRGGTGELFF. CDR3 DNA: TGTGCCAGCAGGCGGGGGGGCACCGGGGAGCTGTTTTTT.

The J gene is TRBJ1-6, the V gene TRBV6-7; 10 bases agree with TRBD1. TRBV6-7 is annotated as an ORF whose role is uncertain. The V gene end was trimmed by 7 bases and the J gene end by 9 bases; junction bases not matched to a gene: 6. The CDR3 runs 14 residues. The CDR3 nucleotides are TGTGCCAGCAATCGGACAGGGGGATGTTCACCCCTCCACTTT. Amino acids: CASNRTGGCSPLHF.

The chain links TRBV19 to TRBJ2-2, with 10 bases fitting TRBD2. Germline V gene data show CDR1 as LNHDA and CDR2 as SQIVND (reference sequence). The CDR3 length is 17 residues. J lost 7 bases, V lost 5 bases, and 13 bases had no gene match. CDR3 nucleotides: TGTGCCAGTAGTCAAAGGACTAGCGGCCCGAGGGGCGGGGAGCTGTTTTTT. This encodes CASSQRTSGPRGGELFF.

This chain joins TRBV5-1 and TRBJ2-7; the match to TRBD1 covers 8 bases. The ends lost 4 bases at V and 2 bases at J; junction bases unmatched: 5. CDR3 size: 14 residues. Germline lookup yields CDR1 SGHRS and CDR2 YFSETQ. This chain's CDR3 is CASSHRTGTYEQYF. CDR3 coding DNA: TGCGCCAGCAGCCATCGGACAGGGACCTACGAGCAGTACTTC.

The gene calls are TRBV4-3 and TRBJ2-1, with 14 positions matching TRBD2. The CDR3 is made up of 16 amino acids. Germline V gives CDR1 LGHNA, CDR2 YSLEER. The V gene end was trimmed by 3 bases and the J gene end by 5 bases; junction bases not matched to a gene: 3. The CDR3 DNA reads TGCGCCAGCAGCCAGACTAGCGGGGGGGTCGACAATGAGCAGTTCTTC. It codes for CASSQTSGGVDNEQFF.

This chain connects TRBV10-1 to TRBJ2-2; 7 bases match TRBD1. CDR1 and CDR2 (germline): WNHNN, SYGVQD (reference sequence). The CDR3 consists of 16 residues. Losses at the gene ends were 7 bases for V and 4 bases for J; bases not matched to a gene: 12. CDR3 sequence: CASIDRVEVSTGELFF. The CDR3 DNA reads TGCGCCAGCATCGACAGGGTGGAGGTTAGCACCGGGGAGCTGTTTTTT.

The chain recombines TRBV7-9 with TRBJ2-2; possible D gene TRBD1, 6 bases. There are 15 residues in the CDR3. The V and J ends lost 5 bases and 5 bases respectively, with 15 bases between them. Germline CDR1 SEHNR, CDR2 FQNEAQ (reference sequence). In DNA form, the CDR3 reads TGTGCCAGCAGCCAAAGACAGGTTTATACCGGGGAGCTGTTTTTT. As protein: CASSQRQVYTGELFF.

The V gene is TRBV5-8, the J gene TRBJ1-4; D is possibly TRBD1 (5 bases). The germline V gene encodes CDR1 SGHTS and CDR2 YDEGEE. CDR3 size: 15 residues. The germline V and J ends were trimmed by 1 base and 2 bases, with 9 bases remaining between them. The CDR3 DNA follows: TGTGCCAGCAGCTTGAGTAGGGGCACTAATGAAAAACTGTTTTTT. This translates into CASSLSRGTNEKLFF.

V usage is TRBV13 and J usage is TRBJ1-1; D possibly corresponds to TRBD1 (5 bases). V shed 6 bases and J shed 0 bases, with 8 bases lying between them. The CDR3 has 13 amino acids. Germline V gene sequence: CDR1 PRHDT, CDR2 FYEKMQ (reference sequence). The CDR3 spells CASRLQVNTEAFF. The CDR3 DNA sequence: TGTGCCAGCAGGCTACAGGTGAACACTGAAGCTTTCTTT.

This chain connects TRBV5-8 to TRBJ1-1, with 7 bases aligning to TRBD1. This CDR3 has 13 amino acids. Germline-derived CDR1 and CDR2 are SGHTS and YDEGEE. V lost 2 bases and J lost 11; bases outside the gene matches: 9. CDR3 nucleotide sequence: TGTGCCAGCAGCTTAAAGGGGGCTCCAGGGGCTTTCTTT. It codes for CASSLKGAPGAFF.

This clone was counted between two and nine times. The rearrangement links TRBV7-9 to TRBJ2-7; 12 bases line up with TRBD1. This CDR3 is 16 amino acids long. CDR1 SEHNR and CDR2 FQNEAQ come from the germline V gene (reference sequence). V gave up 4 bases and J gave up 0 bases; unmatched junction bases: 4. The DNA of the CDR3 is TGTGCCAGCAGCTCCCGGGACAGGGGGCGCTCCTACGAGCAGTACTTC. Translated: CASSSRDRGRSYEQYF. Combining the CDR3 with reference TRBV7-9 and TRBJ2-7 gives the whole variable domain DTGVSQNPRHKITKRGQNVTFRCDPISEHNRLYWYRQTLGQGPEFLTYFQNEAQLEKSRLLSDRFSAERPKGSFSTLEIQRTEQGDSAMYLCASSSRDRGRSYEQYFGPGTRLTVT.

This sequence joins TRBV4-1 and TRBJ2-7, with TRBD1 identical over 10 bases. J gave up 2 bases and V 0 bases, and 7 bases lay outside the gene matches. The CDR3 contains 17 residues. The germline gives CDR1 MGHRA, CDR2 YSYEKL. In DNA, the CDR3 is TGCGCCAGCAGCCAAGATTACGGGACAGGGGTCACCTACGAGCAGTACTTC. This translates into CASSQDYGTGVTYEQYF.

The chain joins TRBV2 to TRBJ2-3, with TRBD2 matching over 8 bases. Trimming removed 6 bases from V and 6 bases from J; junction bases left unmatched: 8. Germline V gene sequence: CDR1 SNHLY, CDR2 FYNNEI. This CDR3 has 14 amino acids. DNA for the CDR3: TGTGCCAGCAGCGCGACGGGGGGGCTTGATACGCAGTATTTT. It translates to CASSATGGLDTQYF.

The rearrangement links TRBV28 to TRBJ1-3, with D possibly being TRBD1 (5 bases). Germline CDR1 and CDR2: MDHEN and SYDVKM. This CDR3 comprises 14 residues. V lost 3 bases and J 4 bases, leaving 10 bases between the germline ends. CDR3 nucleotides: TGTGCCAGCAGTTTGCGGCAGGGAGGAAACACCATATATTTT. Protein sequence: CASSLRQGGNTIYF.

The chain employs TRBV4-1 and TRBJ1-4; 7 nucleotides align to TRBD1. CDR3 length: 15 amino acids. V was pared by 5 bases and J by 10 bases, with 13 bases of the junction left unmatched. The germline V gene encodes CDR1 MGHRA and CDR2 YSYEKL. CDR3 protein: CASSFNRDSSAKLFF. In DNA, the CDR3 is TGCGCCAGCAGCTTCAACCGGGACAGTAGCGCAAAACTGTTTTTT.

V gene TRBV7-2 combines with J gene TRBJ1-2, with 7 bases identical to TRBD1. The CDR3 covers 14 residues. V gave up 5 bases and J gave up 4 bases; unmatched junction bases: 7. The germline V gene encodes CDR1 SGHTA and CDR2 FQGNSA. The CDR3 DNA reads TGTGCCAGCAGCATTGGACAGGAGGCCTATGGCTACACCTTC. Translating gives CASSIGQEAYGYTF.

In the case of this clone: One end of the junction varies from germline; a read error may be responsible. V usage is TRBV7-9 and J usage is TRBJ1-1; D gene ambiguous. Germline V CDR1 and CDR2: SEHNR, FQNEAQ (reference sequence). The CDR3 runs to 12 residues. CDR3 protein: CSSSFRNTEAFF. The CDR3 nucleotides read TGTTCCAGCAGCTTTAGGAACACTGAAGCTTTCTTT.

V is TRBV12-5 and J is TRBJ1-1; D remains ambiguous. This CDR3 is built from 13 residues. Deletions cut 3 bases from V and 0 bases from J, with 5 bases between. Per the germline V gene, CDR1 is LGHNT and CDR2 is FRNRAP. The CDR3 nucleotides read TGTGCTAGTGGTTTCACGGTGAACACTGAAGCTTTCTTT. Encoded protein: CASGFTVNTEAFF. Supplemented by reference TRBV12-5 and TRBJ1-1, the full variable domain reads DARVTQTPRHKVTEMGQEVTMRCQPILGHNTVFWYRQTMMQGLELLAYFRNRAPLDDSGMPKDRFSAEMPDATLATLKIQPSEPRDSAVYFCASGFTVNTEAFFGQGTRLTVV.

This chain links TRBV19 with TRBJ2-7, with 10 bases matching TRBD1. Germline assignment: CDR1 LNHDA and CDR2 SQIVND (reference sequence). V shed 9 bases, J shed 6 bases, and the junction held 11 bases outside the gene matches. CDR3 size: 14 residues. Here the CDR3 reads CASQRTGGIAEQYF. CDR3 DNA sequence: TGTGCCAGCCAGAGGACAGGGGGAATCGCCGAGCAGTACTTC.

The chain carries TRBV15 and TRBJ1-1, with D perhaps matching TRBD1 (5 bases). V was cut by 5 bases and J by 1 base, with 14 bases left in between. The CDR3 has 15 amino acids. CDR1 LNHNV and CDR2 YYDKDF come from the germline V gene (reference sequence). The DNA for the CDR3 is TGTGCCACCAGCGGCATCCGGGGGGAGAACACTGAAGCTTTCTTT. This codes for CATSGIRGENTEAFF.

The chain employs TRBV7-2 and TRBJ1-1; the match to TRBD1 covers 9 bases. The germline CDR1 and CDR2 sequences are SGHTA and FQGNSA. The CDR3 extends over 15 amino acids. After removal of 5 bases from V and 5 bases from J, the junction contained 9 bases not matched to a gene. The CDR3, as DNA: TGTGCCAGCAGCCTCAGGGACAGGGCGGGGACTGAAGCTTTCTTT. This sequence encodes CASSLRDRAGTEAFF. Full variable domain (missing parts from reference TRBV7-2 and TRBJ1-1): GAGVSQSPSNKVTEKGKDVELRCDPISGHTALYWYRQSLGQGLEFLIYFQGNSAPDKSGLPSDRFSAERTGGSVSTLTIQRTQQEDSAVYLCASSLRDRAGTEAFFGQGTRLTVV.

V gene TRBV7-2 combines with J gene TRBJ1-6, with TRBD1 matching 8 bases. This CDR3 has 16 residues. Germline V gene data show CDR1 as SGHTA and CDR2 as FQGNSA. The V and J ends lost 2 bases and 4 bases, in that order; junction bases with no gene match: 4. The CDR3 protein is CASSLRQGRYNSPLHF. For the CDR3, the DNA is TGTGCCAGCAGCTTAAGACAGGGGCGGTATAATTCACCCCTCCACTTT.

This sequence joins TRBV2 and TRBJ1-1, with D possibly TRBD1 on 5 matching bases. Germline V gene sequence: CDR1 SNHLY, CDR2 FYNNEI. CDR3 size: 11 residues. Trimming cost V 5 bases and J 6 bases, with 7 bases left between them. CDR3 coding DNA: TGTGCCAGCAGTAGGGGCTCTGAAGCTTTCTTT. It codes for CASSRGSEAFF.